This T cell receptor (beta chain) emerged from a study of blood T cell repertoires in COVID-19. The method was immunoSEQ multiplex PCR; TCRdb's version includes in-frame clones alone and lacks a portion of them. The sample lists fewer than 200,000 clones; 80% were seen once. CDR1 is SNHLY and CDR2 is FYNNEI in the germline V gene. The CDR3 is 14 residues long. V was clipped by 5 bases and J by 7 bases, with 14 bases between them. This chain joins TRBV2 and TRBJ1-4; possible D gene TRBD1, 6 bases. This clonotype was obtained from a man in his 70s with active or convalescent COVID-19. What was sequenced was peripheral blood. The CDR3 protein is CASSNQGGGEKLFF. The CDR3 bases are TGTGCCAGCAGTAATCAGGGAGGGGGTGAAAAACTGTTTTTT.